The present T cell receptor beta chain was sequenced within a study of molecular identifiers for immune sequencing clone quantification. Study-wide points: Jurkat TCR RNA spiked in from one cell (amid approximately 1 million naive cells) was reportedly detectable.

This clonotype was detected ten times or more. The target antigen is unknown. V lost 0 bases and J lost 10, with 26 bases in between. The germline V gene encodes CDR1 DFQATT and CDR2 SNEGSKA (reference sequence). The CDR3 sequence is 17 residues long. Researchers sorted naive CD8 T cells as cells that were CD8+CD4-CCR7+CD45RA+. Each CDR3 protein is one row after TCRdb ran MiXCR on the PCR reads. In the table there are about 320,000 distinct CDR3 sequences, about 21% of which are singletons. The receptor was isolated from a human donor in good health. Some libraries in this study had Jurkat cell RNA spiked in. Material: naive CD8+ T cells from blood, with Jurkat cell RNA spiked in. Subset here: FACS-sorted CD8+CD4-CCR7+CD45RA+ naive T cells. V and J are TRBV20-1 and TRBJ2-3; possibly TRBD2 for D (5 bases). Written as DNA, the CDR3 is TGCAGTGCTAGAGATCGGCTAGCCCGGGTCGGACCGGTGGCGCAGTATTTT. As protein: CSARDRLARVGPVAQYF.